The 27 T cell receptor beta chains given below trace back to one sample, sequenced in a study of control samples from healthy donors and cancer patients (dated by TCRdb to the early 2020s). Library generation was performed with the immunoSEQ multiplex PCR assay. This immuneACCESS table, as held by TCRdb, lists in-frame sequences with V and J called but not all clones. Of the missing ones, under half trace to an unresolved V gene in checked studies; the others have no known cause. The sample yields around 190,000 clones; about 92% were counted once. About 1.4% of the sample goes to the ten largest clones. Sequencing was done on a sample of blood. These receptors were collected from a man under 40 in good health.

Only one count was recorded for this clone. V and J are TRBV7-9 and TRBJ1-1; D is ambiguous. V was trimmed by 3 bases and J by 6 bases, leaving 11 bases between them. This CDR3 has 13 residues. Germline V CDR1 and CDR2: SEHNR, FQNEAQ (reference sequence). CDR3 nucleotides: TGTGCCAGCAGCTTCTCGGCGGGGTCTGAAGCTTTCTTT. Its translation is CASSFSAGSEAFF.

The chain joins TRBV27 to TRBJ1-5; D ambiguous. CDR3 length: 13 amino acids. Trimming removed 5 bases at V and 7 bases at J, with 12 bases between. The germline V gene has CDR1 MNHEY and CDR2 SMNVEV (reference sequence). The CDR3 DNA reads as TGTGCCAGCAGTCCGGAGGTTGGACAGCCCCAGCATTTT. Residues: CASSPEVGQPQHF.

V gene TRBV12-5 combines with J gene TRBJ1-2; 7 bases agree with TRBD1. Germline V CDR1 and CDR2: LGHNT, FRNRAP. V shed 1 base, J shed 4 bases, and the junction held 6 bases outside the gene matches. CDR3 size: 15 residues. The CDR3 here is CASGLGRGGAYGYTF. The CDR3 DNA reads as TGTGCTAGTGGTTTGGGGCGAGGGGGCGCCTATGGCTACACCTTC. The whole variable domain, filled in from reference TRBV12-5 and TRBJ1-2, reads DARVTQTPRHKVTEMGQEVTMRCQPILGHNTVFWYRQTMMQGLELLAYFRNRAPLDDSGMPKDRFSAEMPDATLATLKIQPSEPRDSAVYFCASGLGRGGAYGYTFGSGTRLTVV.

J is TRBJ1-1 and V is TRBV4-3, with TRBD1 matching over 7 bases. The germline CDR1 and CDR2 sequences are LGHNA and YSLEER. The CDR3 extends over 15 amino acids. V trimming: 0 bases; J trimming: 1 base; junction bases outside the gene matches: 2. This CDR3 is CASSQEDRQNTEAFF. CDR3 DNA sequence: TGCGCCAGCAGCCAAGAGGACAGGCAGAACACTGAAGCTTTCTTT.

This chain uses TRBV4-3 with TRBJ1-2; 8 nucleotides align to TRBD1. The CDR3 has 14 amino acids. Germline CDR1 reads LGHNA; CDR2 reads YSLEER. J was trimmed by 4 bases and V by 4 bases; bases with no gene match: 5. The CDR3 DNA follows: TGCGCCAGCAGCCGGGCAGGGGGCTCCTATGGCTACACCTTC. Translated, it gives CASSRAGGSYGYTF.

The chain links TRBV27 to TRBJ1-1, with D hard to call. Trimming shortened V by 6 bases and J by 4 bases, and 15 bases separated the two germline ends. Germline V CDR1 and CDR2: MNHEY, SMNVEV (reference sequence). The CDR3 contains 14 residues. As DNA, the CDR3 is TGTGCCAGCAGGATCGTGACGGGGAGCACTGAAGCTTTCTTT. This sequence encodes CASRIVTGSTEAFF.

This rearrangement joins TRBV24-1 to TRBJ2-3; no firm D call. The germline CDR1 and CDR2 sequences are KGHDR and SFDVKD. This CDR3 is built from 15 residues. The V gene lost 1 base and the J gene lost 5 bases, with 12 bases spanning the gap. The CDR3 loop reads CATSDFSPTGDTQYF. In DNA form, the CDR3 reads TGTGCCACCAGTGATTTTTCCCCCACTGGAGATACGCAGTATTTT.

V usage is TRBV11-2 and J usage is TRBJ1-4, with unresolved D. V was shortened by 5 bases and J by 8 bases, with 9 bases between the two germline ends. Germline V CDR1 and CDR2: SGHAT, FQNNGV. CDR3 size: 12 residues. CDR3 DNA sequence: TGTGCCAGCAGCAGATCGCGGGAAAAACTGTTTTTT. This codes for CASSRSREKLFF.

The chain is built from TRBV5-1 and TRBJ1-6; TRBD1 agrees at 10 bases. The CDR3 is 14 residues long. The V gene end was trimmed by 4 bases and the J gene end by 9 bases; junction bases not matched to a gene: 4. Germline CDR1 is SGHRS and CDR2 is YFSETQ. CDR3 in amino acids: CASSPGTGVSPLHF. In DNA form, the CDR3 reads TGCGCCAGCAGCCCCGGGACAGGGGTTTCACCCCTCCACTTT.

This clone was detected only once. The CDR3 DNA follows: TGTGCCAGTAGTATAGGGACTAGCGGGGACTCCTACAATGAGCAGTTCTTC. Its protein product is CASSIGTSGDSYNEQFF. The chain carries TRBV19 and TRBJ2-1; 12 bases map to TRBD2. Germline V gene data show CDR1 as LNHDA and CDR2 as SQIVND (reference sequence). After removal of 1 base from V and 0 bases from J, the junction contained 1 base not matched to a gene. CDR3 length: 17 amino acids.

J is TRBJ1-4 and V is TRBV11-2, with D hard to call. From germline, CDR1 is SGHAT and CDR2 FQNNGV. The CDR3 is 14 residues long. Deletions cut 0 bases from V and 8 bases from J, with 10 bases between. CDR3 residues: CASSLEGIGEKLFF. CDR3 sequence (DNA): TGTGCCAGCAGCTTAGAAGGGATAGGGGAAAAACTGTTTTTT.

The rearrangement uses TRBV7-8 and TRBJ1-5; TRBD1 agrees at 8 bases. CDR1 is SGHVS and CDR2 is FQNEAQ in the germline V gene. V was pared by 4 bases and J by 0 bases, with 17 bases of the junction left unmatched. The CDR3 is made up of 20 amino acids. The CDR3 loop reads CASSSRTGTGARHSNQPQHF. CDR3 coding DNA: TGTGCCAGCAGCTCCCGAACCGGGACAGGAGCTCGTCATAGCAATCAGCCCCAGCATTTT.

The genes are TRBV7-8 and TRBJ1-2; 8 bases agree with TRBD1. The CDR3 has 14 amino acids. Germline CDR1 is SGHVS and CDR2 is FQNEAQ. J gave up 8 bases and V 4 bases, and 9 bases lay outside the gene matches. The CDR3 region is CASSSSDRGRGYTF. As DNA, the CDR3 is TGTGCCAGCAGCTCCTCAGACAGGGGACGCGGCTACACCTTC.

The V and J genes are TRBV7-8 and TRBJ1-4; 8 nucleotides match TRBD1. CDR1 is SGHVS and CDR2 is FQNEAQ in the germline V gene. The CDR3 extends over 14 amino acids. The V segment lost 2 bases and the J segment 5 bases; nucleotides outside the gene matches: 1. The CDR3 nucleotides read TGTGCCAGCAGCTTAAGGACAGGGAATGAAAAACTGTTTTTT. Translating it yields CASSLRTGNEKLFF.

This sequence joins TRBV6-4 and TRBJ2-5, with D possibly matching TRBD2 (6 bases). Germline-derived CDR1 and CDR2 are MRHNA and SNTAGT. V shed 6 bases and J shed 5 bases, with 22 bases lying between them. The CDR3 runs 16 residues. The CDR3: CASRPSPGRAGETQYF. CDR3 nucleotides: TGTGCCAGCAGACCCTCTCCTGGCAGAGCGGGCGAGACCCAGTACTTC.

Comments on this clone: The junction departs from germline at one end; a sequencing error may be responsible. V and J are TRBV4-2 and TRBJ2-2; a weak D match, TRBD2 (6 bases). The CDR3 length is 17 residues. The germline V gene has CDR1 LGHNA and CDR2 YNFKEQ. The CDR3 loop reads CASSQDRSSDEHRGAVF. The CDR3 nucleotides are TGTGCCAGCAGCCAAGATAGGTCTAGCGACGAACACCGGGGAGCTGTTTTT.

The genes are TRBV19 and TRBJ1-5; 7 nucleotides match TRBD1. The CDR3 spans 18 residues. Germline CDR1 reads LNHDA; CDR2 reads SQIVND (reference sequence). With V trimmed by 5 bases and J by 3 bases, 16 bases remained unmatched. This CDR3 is CASSVQSPGTAINQPQHF. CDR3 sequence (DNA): TGTGCCAGTAGTGTCCAAAGCCCCGGGACAGCTATCAATCAGCCCCAGCATTTT.

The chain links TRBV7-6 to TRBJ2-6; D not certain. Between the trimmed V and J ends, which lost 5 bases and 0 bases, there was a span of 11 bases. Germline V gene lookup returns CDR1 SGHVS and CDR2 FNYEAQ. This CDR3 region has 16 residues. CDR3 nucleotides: TGTGCCAGCAGCCGTAGGGCCATCTCTGGGGCCAACGTCCTGACTTTC. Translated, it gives CASSRRAISGANVLTF. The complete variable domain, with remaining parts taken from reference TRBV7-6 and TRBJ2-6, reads GAGVSQSPRYKVTKRGQDVALRCDPISGHVSLYWYRQALGQGPEFLTYFNYEAQQDKSGLPNDRFSAERPEGSISTLTIQRTEQRDSAMYRCASSRRAISGANVLTFGAGSRLTVL.

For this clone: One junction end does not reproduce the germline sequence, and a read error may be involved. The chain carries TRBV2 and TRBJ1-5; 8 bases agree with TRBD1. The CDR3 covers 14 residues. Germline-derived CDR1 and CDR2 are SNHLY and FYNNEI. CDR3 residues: CVSSLQGAVQPQHF. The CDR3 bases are TGTGTCAGCAGTTTGCAGGGGGCGGTTCAGCCCCAGCATTTT.

CDR3 sequence reads: CASSQDLVGEAFF. The CDR3 nucleotides read TGTGCCAGCAGCCAAGATCTGGTCGGGGAAGCTTTCTTT. V is TRBV14 and J is TRBJ1-1; D uncertain. V gave up 0 bases and J gave up 8 bases, with 10 bases separating them. The CDR3 length is 13 residues. Germline V lookup: CDR1 SGHDN, CDR2 FVKESK.

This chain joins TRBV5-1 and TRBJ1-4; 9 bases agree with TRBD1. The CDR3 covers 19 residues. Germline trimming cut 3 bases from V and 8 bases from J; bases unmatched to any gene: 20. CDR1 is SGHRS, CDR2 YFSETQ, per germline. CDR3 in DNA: TGCGCCAGCAGCTCACCCCAAACCTCGGGACAGGGAAATCGAGAAAAACTGTTTTTT. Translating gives CASSSPQTSGQGNREKLFF.

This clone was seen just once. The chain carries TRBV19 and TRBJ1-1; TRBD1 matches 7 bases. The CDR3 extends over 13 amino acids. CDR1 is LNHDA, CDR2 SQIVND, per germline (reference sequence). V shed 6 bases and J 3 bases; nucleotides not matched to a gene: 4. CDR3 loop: CASRRQGDTEAFF. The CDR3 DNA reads TGTGCCAGTAGACGACAGGGAGACACTGAAGCTTTCTTT.

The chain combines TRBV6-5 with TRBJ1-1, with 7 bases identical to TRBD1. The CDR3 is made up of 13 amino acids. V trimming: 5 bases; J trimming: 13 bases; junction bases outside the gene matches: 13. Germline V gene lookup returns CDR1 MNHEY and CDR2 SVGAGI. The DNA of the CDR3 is TGTGCCAGCAGTCCGGGTGACAGGGTGAGGGGTTTCTTT. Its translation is CASSPGDRVRGFF.

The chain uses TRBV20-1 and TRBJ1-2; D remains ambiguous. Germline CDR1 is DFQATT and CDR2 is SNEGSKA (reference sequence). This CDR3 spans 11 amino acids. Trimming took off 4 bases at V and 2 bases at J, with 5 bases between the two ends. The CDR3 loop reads CSATLNYGYTF. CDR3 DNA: TGCAGTGCTACACTAAACTATGGCTACACCTTC.

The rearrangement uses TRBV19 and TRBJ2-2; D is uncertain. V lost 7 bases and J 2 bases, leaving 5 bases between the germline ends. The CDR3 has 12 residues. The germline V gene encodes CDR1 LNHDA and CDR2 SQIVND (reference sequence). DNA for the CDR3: TGTGCCAGTACCCGTAACACCGGGGAGCTGTTTTTT. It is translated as CASTRNTGELFF.

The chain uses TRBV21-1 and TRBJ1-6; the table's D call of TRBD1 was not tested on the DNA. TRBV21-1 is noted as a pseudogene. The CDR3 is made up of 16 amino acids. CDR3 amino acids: CASTDRVEPYNSPLHF. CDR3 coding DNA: TGTGCCAGCACCGACAGGGTTGAACCCTATAATTCACCCCTCCACTTT.

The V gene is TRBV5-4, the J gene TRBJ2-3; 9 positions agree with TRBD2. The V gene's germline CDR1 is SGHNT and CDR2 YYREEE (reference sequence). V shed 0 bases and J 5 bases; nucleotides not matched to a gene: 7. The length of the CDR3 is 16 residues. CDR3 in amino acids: CASSLGAGGPRDTQYF. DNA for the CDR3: TGTGCCAGCAGCTTGGGGGCGGGGGGGCCTAGAGATACGCAGTATTTT.